Listed here is a single T cell receptor beta chain. Antigen: not known. This entry is derived from a study of regulatory T cells in long-lasting Graves disease. CDR1 is DFQATT, CDR2 SNEGSKA, per germline (reference sequence). The CDR3 covers 13 residues. Between the trimmed V and J ends, which lost 6 bases and 3 bases, there was a span of 14 bases. Regarding time point: persistent/refractory GD, antithyroid drugs over 5 years with positive TRAb. From RNA extracted from PBMCs, the TCR library was made. TCR beta libraries were built with iRepertoire HTBI primers and Arm-PCR of CDR3 regions. From the multiplex PCR reads, TCRdb called clonotypes with MiXCR, one entry per CDR3 protein. There are hundreds of thousands of distinct CDR3 sequences in the sample; 20% to 25% occur only once, and about 7% lies in the top ten. The study, taken as a whole, reports: A reduction in accuracy may have resulted from the small sample size.

The sequence derives from a female donor with Graves disease. Sequences were derived from peripheral blood mononuclear cells (PBMCs), sampled when the disease was refractory, from a patient treated with antithyroid drugs. The chain has TRBV20-1 and TRBJ2-5; tentatively, D is TRBD2 (5 bases). The CDR3 loop is CSAHSGRKETQYF. The CDR3 nucleotides are TGCAGTGCACACTCGGGGAGAAAAGAGACCCAGTACTTC.